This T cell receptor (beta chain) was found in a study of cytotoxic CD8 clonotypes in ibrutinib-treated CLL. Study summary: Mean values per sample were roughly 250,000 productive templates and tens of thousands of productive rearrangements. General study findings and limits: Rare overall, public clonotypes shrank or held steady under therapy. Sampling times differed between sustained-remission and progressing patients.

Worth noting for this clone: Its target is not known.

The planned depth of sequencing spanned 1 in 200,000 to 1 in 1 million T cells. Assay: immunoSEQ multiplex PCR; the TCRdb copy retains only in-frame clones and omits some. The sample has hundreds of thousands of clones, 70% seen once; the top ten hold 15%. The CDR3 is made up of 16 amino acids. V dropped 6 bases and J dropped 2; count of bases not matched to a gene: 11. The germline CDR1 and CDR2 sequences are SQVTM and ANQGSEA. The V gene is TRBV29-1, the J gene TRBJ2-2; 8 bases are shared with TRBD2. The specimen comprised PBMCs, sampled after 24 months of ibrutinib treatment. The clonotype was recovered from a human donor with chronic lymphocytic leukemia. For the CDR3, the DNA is TGCAGCGTCCGTAGGGGAGCGGGAGACAACACCGGGGAGCTGTTTTTT. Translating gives CSVRRGAGDNTGELFF.